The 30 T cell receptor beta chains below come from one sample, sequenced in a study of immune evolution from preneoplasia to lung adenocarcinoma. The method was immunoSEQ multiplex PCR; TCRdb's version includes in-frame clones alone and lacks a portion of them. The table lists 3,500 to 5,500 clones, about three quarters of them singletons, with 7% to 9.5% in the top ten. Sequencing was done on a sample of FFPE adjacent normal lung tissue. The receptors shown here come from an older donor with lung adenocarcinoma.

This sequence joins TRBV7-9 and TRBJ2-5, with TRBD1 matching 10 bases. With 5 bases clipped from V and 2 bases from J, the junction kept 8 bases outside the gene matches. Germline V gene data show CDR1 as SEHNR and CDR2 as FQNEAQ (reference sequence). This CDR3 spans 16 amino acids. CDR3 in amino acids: CASSPRTGGLQETQYF. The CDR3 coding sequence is TGTGCCAGCAGCCCCCGGACAGGGGGTCTTCAAGAGACCCAGTACTTC.

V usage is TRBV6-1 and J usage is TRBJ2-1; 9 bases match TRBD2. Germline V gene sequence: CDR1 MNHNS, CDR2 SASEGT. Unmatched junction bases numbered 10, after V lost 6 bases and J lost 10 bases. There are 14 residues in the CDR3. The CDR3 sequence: CASRLRREGGEQFF. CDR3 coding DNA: TGTGCCAGCAGACTTAGGCGGGAGGGCGGGGAGCAGTTCTTC.

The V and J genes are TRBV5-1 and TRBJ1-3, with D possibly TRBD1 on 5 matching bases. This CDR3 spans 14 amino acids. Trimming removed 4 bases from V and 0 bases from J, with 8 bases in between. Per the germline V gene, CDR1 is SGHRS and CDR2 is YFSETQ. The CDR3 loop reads CASSVTGSGNTIYF. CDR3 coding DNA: TGCGCCAGCAGCGTAACAGGCTCTGGAAACACCATATATTTT.

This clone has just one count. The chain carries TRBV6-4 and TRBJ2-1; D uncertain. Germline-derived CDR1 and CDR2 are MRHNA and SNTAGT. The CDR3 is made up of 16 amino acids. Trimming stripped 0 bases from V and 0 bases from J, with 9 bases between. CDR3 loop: CASSDSLPRSYNEQFF. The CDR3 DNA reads TGTGCCAGCAGTGACTCCCTACCTCGCTCCTACAATGAGCAGTTCTTC.

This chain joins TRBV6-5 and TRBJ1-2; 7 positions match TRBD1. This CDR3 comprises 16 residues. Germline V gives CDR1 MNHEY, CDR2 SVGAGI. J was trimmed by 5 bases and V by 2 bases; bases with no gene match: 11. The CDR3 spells CASSYGGNRGGYGYTF. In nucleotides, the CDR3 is TGTGCCAGCAGTTACGGGGGAAACAGGGGCGGGTATGGCTACACCTTC.

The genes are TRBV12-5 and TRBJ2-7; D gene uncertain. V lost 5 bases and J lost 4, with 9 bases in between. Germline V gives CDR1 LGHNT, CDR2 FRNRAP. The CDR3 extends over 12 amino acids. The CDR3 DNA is TGTGCTAGTGGTCCCACGGTTTACGAGCAGTACTTC. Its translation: CASGPTVYEQYF.

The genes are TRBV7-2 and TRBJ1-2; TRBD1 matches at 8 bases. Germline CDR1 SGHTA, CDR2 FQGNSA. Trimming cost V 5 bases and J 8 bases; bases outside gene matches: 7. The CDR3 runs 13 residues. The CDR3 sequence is CASSPDRGRGYTF. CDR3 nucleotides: TGTGCCAGCAGCCCAGACAGGGGTCGCGGCTACACCTTC.

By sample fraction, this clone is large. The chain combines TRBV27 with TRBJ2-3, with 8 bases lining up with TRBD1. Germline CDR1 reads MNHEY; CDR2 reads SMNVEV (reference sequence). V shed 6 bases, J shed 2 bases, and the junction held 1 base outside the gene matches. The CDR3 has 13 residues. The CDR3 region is CASRTGATDTQYF. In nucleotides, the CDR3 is TGTGCCAGCAGGACAGGGGCCACAGATACGCAGTATTTT.

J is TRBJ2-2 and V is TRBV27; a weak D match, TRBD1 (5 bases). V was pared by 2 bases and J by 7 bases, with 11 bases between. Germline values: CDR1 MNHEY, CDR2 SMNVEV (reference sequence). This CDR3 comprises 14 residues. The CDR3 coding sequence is TGTGCCAGCAGTTTAACGCATAGGGGCGGGGAGCTGTTTTTT. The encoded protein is CASSLTHRGGELFF.

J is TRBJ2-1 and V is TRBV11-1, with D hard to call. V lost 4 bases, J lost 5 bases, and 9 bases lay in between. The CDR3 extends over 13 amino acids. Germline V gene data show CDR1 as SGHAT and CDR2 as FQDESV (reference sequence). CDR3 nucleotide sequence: TGTGCCAGCAGCTCGGGCCTGCACAATGAGCAGTTCTTC. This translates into CASSSGLHNEQFF.

The CDR3 protein is CASSVSGNPYEQYF. In nucleotides, the CDR3 is TGTGCCAGCAGCGTTAGCGGGAACCCGTACGAGCAGTACTTC. J is TRBJ2-7 and V is TRBV9; TRBD2 matches at 8 bases. The V segment lost 2 bases and the J segment 4 bases; nucleotides outside the gene matches: 5. The CDR3 runs 14 residues. Germline CDR1 and CDR2: SGDLS and YYNGEE.

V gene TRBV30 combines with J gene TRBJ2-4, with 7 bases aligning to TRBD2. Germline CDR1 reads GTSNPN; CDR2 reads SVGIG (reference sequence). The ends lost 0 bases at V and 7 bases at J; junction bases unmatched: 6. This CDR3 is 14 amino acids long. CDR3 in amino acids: CAWSVSSGGNIQYF. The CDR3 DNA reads TGTGCCTGGAGTGTATCTAGCGGAGGGAACATTCAGTACTTC.

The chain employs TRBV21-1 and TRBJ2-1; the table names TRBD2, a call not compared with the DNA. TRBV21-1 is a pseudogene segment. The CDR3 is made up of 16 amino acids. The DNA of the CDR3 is TGTGCCAGCAGCGGCCGCGGGAGAAGCTCCTACAATGAGCAGTTCTTC. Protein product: CASSGRGRSSYNEQFF.

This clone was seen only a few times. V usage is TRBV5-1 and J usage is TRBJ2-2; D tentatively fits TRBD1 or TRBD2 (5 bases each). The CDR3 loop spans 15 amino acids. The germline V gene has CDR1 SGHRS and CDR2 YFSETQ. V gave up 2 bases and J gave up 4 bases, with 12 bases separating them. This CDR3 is CASSFGQRGTGELFF. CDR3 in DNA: TGCGCCAGCAGCTTTGGGCAGAGGGGCACCGGGGAGCTGTTTTTT.

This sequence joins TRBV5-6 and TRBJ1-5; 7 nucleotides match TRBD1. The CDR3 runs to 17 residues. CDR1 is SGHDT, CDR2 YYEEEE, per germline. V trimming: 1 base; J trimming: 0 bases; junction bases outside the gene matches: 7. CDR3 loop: CASSLRSTGYSNQPQHF. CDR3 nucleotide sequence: TGTGCCAGCAGCTTGAGGTCGACAGGGTATAGCAATCAGCCCCAGCATTTT.

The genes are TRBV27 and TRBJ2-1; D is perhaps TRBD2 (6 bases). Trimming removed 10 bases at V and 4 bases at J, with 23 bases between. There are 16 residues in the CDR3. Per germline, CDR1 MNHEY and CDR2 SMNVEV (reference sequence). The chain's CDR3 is CATRTERTNQYNEQFF. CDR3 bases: TGTGCCACCCGGACCGAGCGGACTAATCAATACAATGAGCAGTTCTTC.

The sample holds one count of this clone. In DNA form, the CDR3 reads TGTGCCAGCAGTGATGGCGGGACGCTGGGTCGCTACACCTTC. It translates to CASSDGGTLGRYTF. The J gene is TRBJ1-2, the V gene TRBV25-1, with a weak D call TRBD1 (5 bases). V was shortened by 3 bases and J by 9 bases, with 17 bases between the two germline ends. Germline lookup yields CDR1 MGHDK and CDR2 SYGVNS. CDR3 length: 14 amino acids.

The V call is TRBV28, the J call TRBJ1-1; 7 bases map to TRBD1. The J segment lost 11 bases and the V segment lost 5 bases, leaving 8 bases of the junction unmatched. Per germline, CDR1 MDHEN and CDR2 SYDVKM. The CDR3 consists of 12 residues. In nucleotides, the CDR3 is TGTGCCAGCAGTCCCGGGACAGTAGGGGCTTTCTTT. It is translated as CASSPGTVGAFF.

The DNA for the CDR3 is TGCGCCAGCAGTCTCAGCGGGAGGTTCTACAATGAGCAGTTCTTC. Translation: CASSLSGRFYNEQFF. This chain uses TRBV5-1 with TRBJ2-1; 9 nucleotides match TRBD2. Germline CDR1 and CDR2: SGHRS and YFSETQ. CDR3 length equals 15 residues. The J segment lost 3 bases and the V segment lost 5 bases, leaving 6 bases of the junction unmatched.

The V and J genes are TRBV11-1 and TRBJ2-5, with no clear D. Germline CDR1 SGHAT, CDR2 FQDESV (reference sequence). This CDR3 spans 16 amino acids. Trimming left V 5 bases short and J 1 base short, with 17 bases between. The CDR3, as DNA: TGTGCCAGCAGCGGACGAGTGAGGCGTCTCCAAGAGACCCAGTACTTC. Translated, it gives CASSGRVRRLQETQYF. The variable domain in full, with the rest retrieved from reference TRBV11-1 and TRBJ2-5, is EAEVAQSPRYKITEKSQAVAFWCDPISGHATLYWYRQILGQGPELLVQFQDESVVDDSQLPKDRFSAERLKGVDSTLKIQPAELGDSAMYLCASSGRVRRLQETQYFGPGTRLLVL.

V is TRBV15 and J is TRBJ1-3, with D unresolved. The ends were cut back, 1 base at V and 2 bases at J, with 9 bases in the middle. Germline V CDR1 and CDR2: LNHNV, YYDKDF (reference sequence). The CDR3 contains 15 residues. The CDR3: CATSRVVGAGNTIYF. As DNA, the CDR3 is TGTGCCACCAGCAGAGTCGTCGGGGCTGGAAACACCATATATTTT.

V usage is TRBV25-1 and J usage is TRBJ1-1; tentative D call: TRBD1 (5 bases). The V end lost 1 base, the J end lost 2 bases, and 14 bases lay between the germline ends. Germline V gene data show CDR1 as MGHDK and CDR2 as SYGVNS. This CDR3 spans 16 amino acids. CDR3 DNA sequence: TGTGCCAGCAGTGAATCGGCACGGGGGGGTAACACTGAAGCTTTCTTT. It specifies CASSESARGGNTEAFF. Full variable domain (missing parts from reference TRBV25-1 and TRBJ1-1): EADIYQTPRYLVIGTGKKITLECSQTMGHDKMYWYQQDPGMELHLIHYSYGVNSTEKGDLSSESTVSRIRTEHFPLTLESARPSHTSQYLCASSESARGGNTEAFFGQGTRLTVV.

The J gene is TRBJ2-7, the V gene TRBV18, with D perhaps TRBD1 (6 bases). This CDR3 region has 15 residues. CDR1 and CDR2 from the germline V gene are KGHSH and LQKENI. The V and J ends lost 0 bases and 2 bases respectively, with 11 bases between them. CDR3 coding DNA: TGTGCCAGCTCACCACCAAGTCCAGGGGCCTACGAGCAGTACTTC. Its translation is CASSPPSPGAYEQYF.

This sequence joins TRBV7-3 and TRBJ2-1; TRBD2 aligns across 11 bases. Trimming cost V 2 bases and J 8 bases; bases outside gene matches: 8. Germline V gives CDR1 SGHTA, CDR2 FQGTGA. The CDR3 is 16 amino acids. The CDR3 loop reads CASSLLTSGIFDEQFF. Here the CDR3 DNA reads TGTGCCAGCAGCTTATTGACTAGCGGGATCTTCGATGAGCAGTTCTTC.

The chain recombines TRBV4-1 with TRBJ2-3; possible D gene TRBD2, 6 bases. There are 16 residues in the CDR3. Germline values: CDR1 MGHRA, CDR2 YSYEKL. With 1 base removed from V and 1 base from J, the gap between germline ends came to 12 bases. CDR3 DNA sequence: TGCGCCAGCAGCCAAGGGCTAGGCGGGGGCACAGATACGCAGTATTTT. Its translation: CASSQGLGGGTDTQYF.

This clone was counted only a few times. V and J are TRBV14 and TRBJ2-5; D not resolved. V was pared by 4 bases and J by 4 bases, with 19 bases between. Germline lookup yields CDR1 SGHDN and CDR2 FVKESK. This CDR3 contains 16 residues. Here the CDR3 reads CASSLLPGQKGETQYF. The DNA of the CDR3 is TGTGCCAGCAGCCTTCTCCCGGGTCAGAAGGGAGAGACCCAGTACTTC.

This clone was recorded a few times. CDR3 DNA sequence: TGTGCCTGGAGTGTAGATACCCCCAATCAGCCCCAGCATTTT. This codes for CAWSVDTPNQPQHF. The chain combines TRBV30 with TRBJ1-5; no firm D call. With 0 bases removed from V and 3 bases from J, the gap between germline ends came to 9 bases. The CDR3 sequence is 14 residues long. Germline-derived CDR1 and CDR2 are GTSNPN and SVGIG (reference sequence).

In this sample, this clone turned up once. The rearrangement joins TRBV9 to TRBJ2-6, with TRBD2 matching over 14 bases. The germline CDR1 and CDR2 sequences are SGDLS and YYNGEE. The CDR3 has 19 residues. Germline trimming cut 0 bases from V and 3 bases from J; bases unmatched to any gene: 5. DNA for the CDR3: TGTGCCAGCAGCGTAGGGCAGGGACTAGCGGGAGTTGGGGCCAACGTCCTGACTTTC. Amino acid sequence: CASSVGQGLAGVGANVLTF.

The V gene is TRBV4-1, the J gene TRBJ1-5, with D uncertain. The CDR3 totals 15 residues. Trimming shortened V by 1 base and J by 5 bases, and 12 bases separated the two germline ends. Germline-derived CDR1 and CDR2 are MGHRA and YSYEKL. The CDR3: CASSQARGSYQPQHF. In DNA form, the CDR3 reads TGCGCCAGCAGCCAAGCCCGCGGATCCTATCAGCCCCAGCATTTT.

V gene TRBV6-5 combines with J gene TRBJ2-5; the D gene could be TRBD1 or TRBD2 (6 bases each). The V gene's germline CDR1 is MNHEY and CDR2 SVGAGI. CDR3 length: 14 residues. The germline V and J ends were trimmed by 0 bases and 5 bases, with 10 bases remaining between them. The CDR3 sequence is CASSYSGGRETQYF. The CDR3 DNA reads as TGTGCCAGCAGTTACTCGGGGGGCAGGGAGACCCAGTACTTC.